Below, 22 T cell receptor beta chains from the same sample are listed, as sequenced in a study of blood T cell repertoires in COVID-19. Sequencing was performed with immunoSEQ multiplex PCR; in TCRdb, only in-frame clones are kept and a portion is missing. The table lists roughly 250,000 clones, approximately 79% of them singletons. Sequencing was carried out using peripheral blood. The receptors were sampled from a woman aged 40-49 years with active or convalescent COVID-19.

The chain carries TRBV3-1 (or the pseudogene TRBV3-2) and TRBJ1-2; 9 bases agree with TRBD1. The V and J ends lost 2 bases and 7 bases, in that order; junction bases with no gene match: 5. The CDR3 contains 14 residues. Looked up from germline, CDR1 is LGHDT and CDR2 is YNNKEL (reference sequence). The CDR3 nucleotides are TGTGCCAGCAGCCAACAACAGGGGGCGCGTGGCTACACCTTC. Amino acid sequence: CASSQQQGARGYTF.

The chain carries TRBV6-5 and TRBJ2-7; 11 nucleotides line up with TRBD2. There are 14 residues in the CDR3. Trimming removed 6 bases from V and 12 bases from J; junction bases left unmatched: 13. The germline gives CDR1 MNHEY, CDR2 SVGAGI. The CDR3 region is CASSLGTSGSQLYV. The CDR3 DNA reads TGTGCCAGCAGCCTCGGGACTAGCGGTTCCCAGTTGTACGTC.

This clone was seen only once. The chain is built from TRBV13 and TRBJ1-1; no firm D call. This CDR3 has 15 amino acids. Germline assignment: CDR1 PRHDT and CDR2 FYEKMQ (reference sequence). Trimming took 0 bases from V and 4 from J, leaving 12 bases between them. CDR3 protein: CASSLGTPGGTEAFF. CDR3 nucleotides: TGTGCCAGCAGCTTAGGGACCCCGGGAGGCACTGAAGCTTTCTTT. The full variable domain, completed using reference TRBV13 and TRBJ1-1, is AAGVIQSPRHLIKEKRETATLKCYPIPRHDTVYWYQQGPGQDPQFLISFYEKMQSDKGSIPDRFSAQQFSDYHSELNMSSLELGDSALYFCASSLGTPGGTEAFFGQGTRLTVV.

The chain links TRBV7-3 to TRBJ2-1; TRBD2 agrees at 8 bases. Germline lookup yields CDR1 SGHTA and CDR2 FQGTGA. The length of the CDR3 is 15 residues. J lost 6 bases, V lost 5 bases, and 9 bases had no gene match. The CDR3 reads CASSLGTLAGNEQFF. The DNA for the CDR3 is TGTGCCAGCAGCCTAGGAACTCTAGCGGGCAATGAGCAGTTCTTC. Filled out from reference TRBV7-3 and TRBJ2-1, the complete variable domain reads GAGVSQTPSNKVTEKGKYVELRCDPISGHTALYWYRQSLGQGPEFLIYFQGTGAADDSGLPNDRFFAVRPEGSVSTLKIQRTERGDSAVYLCASSLGTLAGNEQFFGPGTRLTVL.

The genes are TRBV27 and TRBJ2-1; 7 positions match TRBD2. The CDR3 contains 14 residues. CDR1 MNHEY and CDR2 SMNVEV come from the germline V gene (reference sequence). After removal of 6 bases from V and 7 bases from J, the junction contained 9 bases not matched to a gene. The CDR3 DNA is TGTGCCAGCAGCCGCGGGGGACTGTGGAATGAGCAGTTCTTC. Translating it yields CASSRGGLWNEQFF.

The V gene is TRBV5-1, the J gene TRBJ2-2, with D maybe TRBD1 (6 bases). Germline V gene data show CDR1 as SGHRS and CDR2 as YFSETQ. Trimming cost V 6 bases and J 3 bases, with 9 bases left between them. The CDR3 runs to 13 residues. This CDR3 reads CASNKGDTGELFF. Here the CDR3 DNA reads TGCGCCAGCAACAAGGGGGACACCGGGGAGCTGTTTTTT.

CDR3 DNA: TGTGCCAGCAGTTTTTTCGGGACAGGTGAGCAGTTCTTC. Translation gives CASSFFGTGEQFF. The chain carries TRBV7-9 and TRBJ2-1, with TRBD1 matching 8 bases. The CDR3 totals 13 residues. V lost 6 bases and J lost 9; bases outside the gene matches: 7. Germline V lookup: CDR1 SEHNR, CDR2 FQNEAQ (reference sequence).

This chain links TRBV25-1 with TRBJ2-4; D ambiguous. Germline V gene data show CDR1 as MGHDK and CDR2 as SYGVNS. This CDR3 comprises 12 residues. For the CDR3, the DNA is TGTGGGTTCAGTCTAGCCAAAAACATTCAGTACTTC. This codes for CGFSLAKNIQYF.

V is TRBV19 and J is TRBJ1-2; the D gene is possibly TRBD1 (5 bases). Trimming cost V 2 bases and J 2 bases, with 9 bases left between them. In germline, CDR1 is LNHDA, CDR2 SQIVND (reference sequence). The CDR3 totals 14 residues. The CDR3 loop is CASSIPGLNYGYTF. The CDR3 bases are TGTGCCAGTAGTATACCGGGACTAAACTATGGCTACACCTTC. The whole variable domain, remainder taken from reference TRBV19 and TRBJ1-2, is DGGITQSPKYLFRKEGQNVTLSCEQNLNHDAMYWYRQDPGQGLRLIYYSQIVNDFQKGDIAEGYSVSREKKESFPLTVTSAQKNPTAFYLCASSIPGLNYGYTFGSGTRLTVV.

For this clone: Other nucleotide sequences in the sample specify the same CDR3. This chain connects TRBV2 to TRBJ1-5, with a possible D match to TRBD1 (5 bases). CDR3 length equals 14 residues. Germline V gives CDR1 SNHLY, CDR2 FYNNEI. The V gene lost 0 bases and the J gene lost 7 bases, with 10 bases spanning the gap. The CDR3 coding sequence is TGTGCCAGCAGTGAAGCGGCGGGGGAGCAGCCCCAGCATTTT. Its protein product is CASSEAAGEQPQHF.

This clone appeared once. V usage is TRBV30 and J usage is TRBJ1-4, with TRBD1 identical over 7 bases. V trimming: 2 bases; J trimming: 3 bases; junction bases outside the gene matches: 15. The germline V gene has CDR1 GTSNPN and CDR2 SVGIG (reference sequence). The CDR3 is 18 residues long. This chain's CDR3 is CAWSRDSSLKEANEKLFF. The CDR3 region has the DNA TGTGCCTGGAGTAGGGACAGCTCCCTAAAGGAAGCTAATGAAAAACTGTTTTTT.

The chain combines TRBV18 with TRBJ1-4; 8 nucleotides align to TRBD1. With 6 bases clipped from V and 8 bases from J, the junction kept 11 bases outside the gene matches. The CDR3 covers 15 residues. In germline, CDR1 is KGHSH, CDR2 LQKENI. CDR3 sequence reads: CASSLTGAKTEKLFF. The DNA of the CDR3 is TGTGCCAGCTCCCTGACAGGGGCTAAAACCGAAAAACTGTTTTTT.

The gene calls are TRBV28 and TRBJ2-6; D may be TRBD2 (5 bases). The CDR3 runs to 15 residues. V was shortened by 5 bases and J by 0 bases, with 8 bases between the two germline ends. From germline, CDR1 is MDHEN and CDR2 SYDVKM. The CDR3 loop reads CASSRGNSGANVLTF. In DNA form, the CDR3 reads TGTGCCAGCAGTCGGGGAAACTCTGGGGCCAACGTCCTGACTTTC.

In its sample, this clone was seen once. CDR3 sequence: CASTWDSPYEQYF. CDR3 DNA sequence: TGTGCCAGCACCTGGGACAGCCCCTACGAGCAGTACTTC. J is TRBJ2-7 and V is TRBV2; the match to TRBD1 covers 7 bases. The CDR3 contains 13 residues. In germline, CDR1 is SNHLY, CDR2 FYNNEI. The V and J ends lost 7 bases and 2 bases, in that order; junction bases with no gene match: 5.

The chain links TRBV30 to TRBJ1-5; D is uncertain. V was pared by 0 bases and J by 4 bases, with 7 bases between. Looked up from germline, CDR1 is GTSNPN and CDR2 is SVGIG (reference sequence). CDR3 length: 13 amino acids. This CDR3 is CAWSVTDNQPQHF. CDR3 in DNA: TGTGCCTGGAGTGTAACAGATAATCAGCCCCAGCATTTT.

This chain's CDR3 is CASFGQSFSGANVLTF. The CDR3 nucleotides read TGTGCCAGCTTCGGACAGAGCTTCTCTGGGGCCAACGTCCTGACTTTC. The rearrangement links TRBV28 to TRBJ2-6; D is perhaps TRBD1 (6 bases). Trimming stripped 8 bases from V and 0 bases from J, with 14 bases between. This CDR3 comprises 16 residues. Germline V gene data show CDR1 as MDHEN and CDR2 as SYDVKM.

The chain joins TRBV7-3 to TRBJ1-1; D possibly corresponds to TRBD1 (5 bases). Between the trimmed V and J ends, which lost 5 bases and 11 bases, there was a span of 18 bases. The CDR3 is made up of 13 amino acids. Germline V gene lookup returns CDR1 SGHTA and CDR2 FQGTGA. The CDR3 sequence: CASSPRGGNVAFF. DNA of the CDR3: TGTGCCAGCAGCCCCCGGGGGGGGAACGTGGCTTTCTTT. Complete variable domain (other parts from reference TRBV7-3 and TRBJ1-1): GAGVSQTPSNKVTEKGKYVELRCDPISGHTALYWYRQSLGQGPEFLIYFQGTGAADDSGLPNDRFFAVRPEGSVSTLKIQRTERGDSAVYLCASSPRGGNVAFFGQGTRLTVV.

V gene TRBV4-1 combines with J gene TRBJ2-7; tentatively, D is TRBD2 (7 bases). Per the germline V gene, CDR1 is MGHRA and CDR2 is YSYEKL. CDR3 length equals 15 residues. Trimming removed 0 bases from V and 3 bases from J, with 12 bases in between. The CDR3 nucleotides read TGCGCCAGCAGCCAAGATTGGGGGGGGCGCTACGAGCAGTACTTC. It encodes CASSQDWGGRYEQYF.

The rearrangement joins TRBV7-6 to TRBJ2-1; 8 bases map to TRBD2. The CDR3 is 16 residues long. The junction had 16 bases not matched to a gene; V was cut back by 5 bases and J by 10 bases. Per the germline V gene, CDR1 is SGHVS and CDR2 is FNYEAQ. The CDR3 sequence is CASSRRFSSGVKEQFF. The CDR3 region has the DNA TGTGCCAGCAGCCGCCGGTTCAGTAGCGGGGTAAAGGAGCAGTTCTTC.

Only one count was recorded for this clone. This chain links TRBV7-9 with TRBJ1-3; weak D call: TRBD1 (5 bases). Germline V gives CDR1 SEHNR, CDR2 FQNEAQ (reference sequence). This CDR3 has 13 amino acids. Trimming cost V 3 bases and J 4 bases, with 7 bases left between them. In DNA form, the CDR3 reads TGTGCCAGCAGCTTGGCAGGGGGAAACACCATATATTTT. Translating gives CASSLAGGNTIYF.

This clone appeared once. The chain has TRBV18 and TRBJ2-3; TRBD1 matches at 7 bases. The length of the CDR3 is 18 residues. Per germline, CDR1 KGHSH and CDR2 LQKENI. J gave up 0 bases and V 0 bases, and 9 bases lay outside the gene matches. The CDR3 coding sequence is TGTGCCAGCTCACCACCGAGGACAGGCTCAACTAGCACAGATACGCAGTATTTT. This sequence encodes CASSPPRTGSTSTDTQYF.

This clone occurred many times. The rearrangement links TRBV27 to TRBJ1-5; maybe TRBD1 (5 bases). CDR3 length: 15 residues. V was cut by 5 bases and J by 2 bases, with 13 bases left in between. Germline V lookup: CDR1 MNHEY, CDR2 SMNVEV (reference sequence). CDR3: CASSPQGAGNQPQHF. CDR3 DNA sequence: TGTGCCAGCAGTCCTCAGGGTGCGGGCAATCAGCCCCAGCATTTT.